This T cell receptor beta chain was documented in a study of T cell repertoires in cytomegalovirus infection. Concerning this clonotype: Antigen specificity is unknown.

A single record per CDR3 protein comes from TCRdb applying MiXCR to the reads. Counted here are a few hundred thousand distinct CDR3 sequences, approximately 40% occurring once; the ten biggest clones make up 35% to 50%. This CDR3 region has 18 residues. J lost 1 base, V lost 10 bases, and 14 bases had no gene match. Germline V gene lookup returns CDR1 ENHRY and CDR2 SYGVKD. The sequence derives from a human donor in good health (CMV status not recorded). Some clones in this sample may be carry-over from other donors' samples. The V gene is TRBV10-3, the J gene TRBJ2-5; 14 bases map to TRBD2. The sample consisted of cultured PBMCs, taken from culture after CMV antigen stimulation. CDR3 in DNA: TGTGCCACGAAAGACAGCGGGACTAGCGGGAGAGGCCAAGAGACCCAGTACTTC. Translating it yields CATKDSGTSGRGQETQYF.